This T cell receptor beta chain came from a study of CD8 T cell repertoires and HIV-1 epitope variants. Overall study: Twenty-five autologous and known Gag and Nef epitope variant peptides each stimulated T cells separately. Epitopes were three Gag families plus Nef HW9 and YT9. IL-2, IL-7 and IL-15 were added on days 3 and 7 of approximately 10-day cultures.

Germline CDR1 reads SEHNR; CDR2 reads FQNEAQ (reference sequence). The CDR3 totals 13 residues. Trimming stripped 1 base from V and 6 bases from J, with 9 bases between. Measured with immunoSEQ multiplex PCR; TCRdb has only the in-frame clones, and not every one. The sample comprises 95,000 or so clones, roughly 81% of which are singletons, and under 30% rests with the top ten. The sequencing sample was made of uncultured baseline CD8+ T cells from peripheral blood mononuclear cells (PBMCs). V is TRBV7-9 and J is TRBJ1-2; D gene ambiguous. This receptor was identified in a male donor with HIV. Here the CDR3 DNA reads TGTGCCAGCAGCTTAGATATTCCTGATGGCTACACCTTC. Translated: CASSLDIPDGYTF.